A selection of T cell receptor beta chains follows, all from one sample in a study of metastatic and nonmetastatic thyroid tumors. With MiXCR, TCRdb reprocessed the PCR reads. The repertoire holds fewer than 15,000 clones, about 21% seen once, with about 14% in the top ten. The sequenced sample was adjacent normal tissue. The receptors shown here come from a female donor with papillary thyroid cancer or a benign thyroid nodule (not recorded which). Some clones in this sample may be carry-over from other donors' samples. The CDR3 runs from the conserved cysteine through the conserved F or W. Each record gives: J gene, V gene, clone size, D gene, CDR3 length, CDR3 DNA, CDR3 protein. The D gene is left open where the match is weak. Some rows mark clone size as missing; the rest say once, few, many or name a class of expanded clone.

TRBJ2-1,TRBV30,-,-,15,TGTGCCTGGAGTGAGTGGGGGGGCAACTACAATGAGCAGTTCTTC,CAWSEWGGNYNEQFF
TRBJ2-7,TRBV6-1,-,-,12,TGTGCCAGCAGTGAAAGGAGGGGTGAGCAGTACTTC,CASSERRGEQYF
TRBJ1-2,TRBV6-1,-,-,15,TGTGCCAGCAGTGGCCAGTCGGGAGCTAACTATGGCTACACCTTC,CASSGQSGANYGYTF
TRBJ2-3,TRBV19,medium-sized,-,14,TGTGCCAGTACCACACTAGAGAGCACAGATACGCAGTATTTT,CASTTLESTDTQYF
TRBJ2-7,TRBV27,large,TRBD1,14,TGTGCCAGCAGTTTATGGACAGGGGGCTACGAGCAGTACTTC,CASSLWTGGYEQYF
TRBJ2-7,TRBV6-5,few,TRBD1,17,TGTGCCAGCAGTTACTCATTGCCGGGACAGGGGGCCTACGAGCAGTACTTC,CASSYSLPGQGAYEQYF
TRBJ2-7,TRBV5-1,many,-,14,TGCGCCAGCAGCGAAGGCCCGGCCTCCTACGAGCAGTACTTC,CASSEGPASYEQYF
TRBJ2-7,TRBV27,-,-,13,TGTGCCAGCAGTTCCCCCGGGGGTAGGGAGCAGTACTTC,CASSSPGGREQYF
TRBJ2-7,TRBV3-1,many,-,13,TGTGCCAGCAGCCCTCGGGACTTCTACGAGCAGTACTTC,CASSPRDFYEQYF
TRBJ2-1,TRBV5-5,many,TRBD2,17,TGTGCCAGCAGCTCGACGACTAGCGGACTACTCTACAATGAGCAGTTCTTC,CASSSTTSGLLYNEQFF
TRBJ2-7,TRBV5-1,-,-,14,TGCGCCAGCAGCTTATACACAGACTCCTACGAGCAGTACTTC,CASSLYTDSYEQYF
TRBJ2-1,TRBV7-9,-,TRBD2,14,TGTGCCAGCAGCAAGGGACTAGCGGGAAATGAGCAGTTCTTC,CASSKGLAGNEQFF
TRBJ1-4,TRBV2,many,-,16,TGTGCCAGCAGTGAAGACAGGTCCTGGACTAATGAAAAACTGTTTTTT,CASSEDRSWTNEKLFF
TRBJ1-1,TRBV6-4,medium-sized,-,15,TGTGCCAGCCTTGTAGCTCGGGAGACGAACACTGAAGCTTTCTTT,CASLVARETNTEAFF
TRBJ1-5,TRBV20-1,many,-,17,TGCAGTGCTTCGCGCTTGGGGCCCGGCCAACGTAGGCAGCCCCAGCATTTT,CSASRLGPGQRRQPQHF